These 24 T cell receptor beta chains originate from one sample sequenced in a study of lymphopenia after photon versus proton radiotherapy. This table comes from immunoSEQ multiplex PCR, and its TCRdb copy is limited to in-frame clones, with some not included. The sample shows about 8,300 clones, around 88% of them seen only once. This specimen consisted of peripheral blood, obtained from a patient treated with photon-based radiotherapy. These receptors all stem from a man older than 75 with cholangiocarcinoma.

In its sample, this clone was seen a few times. V is TRBV6-5 and J is TRBJ1-4, with D unclear. The germline V and J ends were trimmed by 10 bases and 8 bases, with 14 bases remaining between them. Germline V gene lookup returns CDR1 MNHEY and CDR2 SVGAGI. This CDR3 has 12 amino acids. For the CDR3, the DNA is TGTGCCACCCGAGGGCCCAACGAAAAACTGTTTTTT. Encoded protein: CATRGPNEKLFF.

This clone was detected once. CDR3 DNA sequence: TGTGCCATCAAAGAGGACACGAACACTGAAGCTTTCTTT. The encoded protein is CAIKEDTNTEAFF. The rearrangement links TRBV10-3 to TRBJ1-1; TRBD1 might be the D (5 bases). V was clipped by 7 bases and J by 1 base, with 10 bases between them. This CDR3 is 13 amino acids long. Germline CDR1 and CDR2: ENHRY and SYGVKD.

The chain is built from TRBV5-1 and TRBJ2-7, with D perhaps TRBD1 (6 bases). CDR1 and CDR2 from the germline V gene are SGHRS and YFSETQ. V lost 4 bases, J lost 2 bases, and 13 bases lay in between. The CDR3 is made up of 14 amino acids. The CDR3 bases are TGCGCCAGCAGCCCCCGGACAGACACCTACGAGCAGTACTTC. Amino acid sequence: CASSPRTDTYEQYF.

The V and J genes are TRBV7-9 and TRBJ1-2; 9 bases line up with TRBD1. There are 15 residues in the CDR3. Trimming removed 5 bases from V and 3 bases from J; junction bases left unmatched: 7. Looked up from germline, CDR1 is SEHNR and CDR2 is FQNEAQ (reference sequence). CDR3 sequence (DNA): TGTGCCAGCAGCGCACAGGGGGCAAAGGACTATGGCTACACCTTC. It specifies CASSAQGAKDYGYTF. Drawing the rest from reference TRBV7-9 and TRBJ1-2, the complete variable domain is DTGVSQNPRHKITKRGQNVTFRCDPISEHNRLYWYRQTLGQGPEFLTYFQNEAQLEKSRLLSDRFSAERPKGSFSTLEIQRTEQGDSAMYLCASSAQGAKDYGYTFGSGTRLTVV.

The rearrangement joins TRBV5-6 to TRBJ2-5; D might be TRBD1 or TRBD2, each matching 6 bases. V was trimmed by 4 bases and J by 3 bases, leaving 16 bases between them. Germline V gene sequence: CDR1 SGHDT, CDR2 YYEEEE. CDR3 length: 15 amino acids. This chain's CDR3 is CASSPARRDKETQYF. The CDR3 nucleotides read TGTGCCAGCAGCCCAGCCCGGAGGGACAAAGAGACCCAGTACTTC.

This clone was counted a single time. CDR3 DNA: TGTGCCACCAGCAGAGATCACAGGGCCTACGAGCAGTACTTC. It is translated as CATSRDHRAYEQYF. The genes are TRBV15 and TRBJ2-7, with D possibly matching TRBD1 (6 bases). Germline values: CDR1 LNHNV, CDR2 YYDKDF (reference sequence). Between the trimmed V and J ends, which lost 0 bases and 2 bases, there was a span of 8 bases. The CDR3 has 14 residues.

The chain links TRBV11-1 to TRBJ2-5; weak D call: TRBD1 (7 bases). V lost 1 base, J lost 10 bases, and 16 bases lay in between. The CDR3 is 14 amino acids. Germline lookup yields CDR1 SGHAT and CDR2 FQDESV (reference sequence). This CDR3 is CASSLVRSRGDQYF. CDR3 sequence (DNA): TGTGCCAGCAGCTTAGTACGGAGCAGGGGGGACCAGTACTTC.

This chain joins TRBV5-1 and TRBJ2-7, with 9 bases matching TRBD1. Germline lookup yields CDR1 SGHRS and CDR2 YFSETQ. This CDR3 is built from 15 residues. Germline trimming cut 4 bases from V and 0 bases from J; bases unmatched to any gene: 5. The CDR3: CASSTGGSGSYEQYF. In nucleotides, the CDR3 is TGCGCCAGCAGCACAGGGGGCTCCGGCTCCTACGAGCAGTACTTC.

This clone was recorded only once. The chain is built from TRBV7-2 and TRBJ2-1, with TRBD1 matching 7 bases. Germline CDR1 reads SGHTA; CDR2 reads FQGNSA. The CDR3 loop spans 16 amino acids. V shed 2 bases and J 4 bases; nucleotides not matched to a gene: 8. The DNA of the CDR3 is TGTGCCAGCAGCTTACTCGGGACAGTTATATACAATGAGCAGTTCTTC. It is translated as CASSLLGTVIYNEQFF.

J is TRBJ1-1 and V is TRBV5-4; D perhaps matches TRBD1 (6 bases). The V gene lost 4 bases and the J gene lost 3 bases, with 16 bases spanning the gap. Germline lookup yields CDR1 SGHNT and CDR2 YYREEE (reference sequence). The CDR3 is made up of 15 amino acids. CDR3 in amino acids: CASSRAGARDTEAFF. CDR3 bases: TGTGCCAGCAGCAGGGCAGGGGCACGGGACACTGAAGCTTTCTTT.

The genes are TRBV4-2 and TRBJ1-3, with a weak D call TRBD1 (5 bases). Germline lookup yields CDR1 LGHNA and CDR2 YNFKEQ. V was pared by 0 bases and J by 2 bases, with 8 bases between. The CDR3 covers 15 residues. The CDR3 bases are TGTGCCAGCAGCCAAGAGTCAGGGACTGGAAACACCATATATTTT. Its protein product is CASSQESGTGNTIYF.

This sequence joins TRBV28 and TRBJ1-5, with a possible D match to TRBD1 (6 bases). V shed 8 bases and J shed 4 bases, with 15 bases lying between them. Germline V lookup: CDR1 MDHEN, CDR2 SYDVKM. CDR3 length equals 14 residues. The CDR3 DNA sequence: TGTGCCAGCTGGGGGGCAGTAGTTAATCAGCCCCAGCATTTT. Residues: CASWGAVVNQPQHF.

The rearrangement joins TRBV18 to TRBJ2-3; TRBD2 aligns across 7 bases. The CDR3 runs 14 residues. Germline CDR1 and CDR2: KGHSH and LQKENI. The J segment lost 2 bases and the V segment lost 3 bases, leaving 2 bases of the junction unmatched. In DNA form, the CDR3 reads TGTGCCAGCTCACCGGGGGGGACCACAGATACGCAGTATTTT. Translated, it gives CASSPGGTTDTQYF.

The gene calls are TRBV7-9 and TRBJ1-2; D uncertain. CDR3 length: 15 residues. The germline V and J ends were trimmed by 4 bases and 4 bases, with 16 bases remaining between them. Germline CDR1 reads SEHNR; CDR2 reads FQNEAQ (reference sequence). CDR3 sequence reads: CASSSGLAGSYGYTF. As DNA, the CDR3 is TGTGCCAGCAGCTCCGGTTTGGCCGGTAGCTATGGCTACACCTTC. Supplemented by reference TRBV7-9 and TRBJ1-2, the full variable domain reads DTGVSQNPRHKITKRGQNVTFRCDPISEHNRLYWYRQTLGQGPEFLTYFQNEAQLEKSRLLSDRFSAERPKGSFSTLEIQRTEQGDSAMYLCASSSGLAGSYGYTFGSGTRLTVV.

The chain couples TRBV7-2 to TRBJ2-1; no definite D call. CDR3 length: 16 amino acids. Germline CDR1 SGHTA, CDR2 FQGNSA. V was pared by 1 base and J by 3 bases, with 13 bases between. The CDR3 region is CASSLGMYSFYNEQFF. CDR3 coding DNA: TGTGCCAGCAGCTTAGGGATGTACAGTTTCTACAATGAGCAGTTCTTC.

This clone appeared a single time. The CDR3 reads CASSLSAGYPYGYTF. The CDR3 nucleotides read TGTGCCAGCAGTTTATCGGCAGGGTATCCCTATGGCTACACCTTC. The chain links TRBV28 to TRBJ1-2; tentative D call: TRBD1 (5 bases). Germline V gene sequence: CDR1 MDHEN, CDR2 SYDVKM. The CDR3 runs 15 residues. Trimming took 1 base from V and 4 from J, leaving 13 bases between them.

CDR3 nucleotide sequence: TGTGCCAGCAGAGACAGGGGCACTAATGAAAAACTGTTTTTT. It is translated as CASRDRGTNEKLFF. This rearrangement joins TRBV28 to TRBJ1-4; 8 nucleotides agree with TRBD1. Trimming at V came to 6 bases and at J to 2 bases, leaving 2 bases not matched to a gene. CDR1 is MDHEN, CDR2 SYDVKM, per germline. The CDR3 contains 14 residues.

This chain links TRBV30 with TRBJ1-2; weak D call: TRBD1 (5 bases). Germline assignment: CDR1 GTSNPN and CDR2 SVGIG (reference sequence). The CDR3 extends over 11 amino acids. Between the trimmed V and J ends, which lost 8 bases and 7 bases, there was a span of 14 bases. In nucleotides, the CDR3 is TGTGCCAGCAGGGTCGTTCGTGGCTACACCTTC. Encoded protein: CASRVVRGYTF.

The rearrangement uses TRBV4-1 and TRBJ1-2, with D possibly being TRBD1 (6 bases). There are 14 residues in the CDR3. Per germline, CDR1 MGHRA and CDR2 YSYEKL. V was pared by 6 bases and J by 7 bases, with 18 bases between. The CDR3 is CASSPTGHVSGYTF. Written as DNA, the CDR3 is TGCGCCAGCAGTCCGACAGGCCATGTGAGTGGCTACACCTTC.

The chain's CDR3 is CASSQDRVGTLFYGYTF. CDR3 sequence (DNA): TGTGCCAGCAGCCAAGATCGAGTAGGCACTTTGTTTTATGGCTACACCTTC. The chain couples TRBV4-2 to TRBJ1-2; D is ambiguous. CDR3 size: 17 residues. CDR1 is LGHNA and CDR2 is YNFKEQ in the germline V gene. V gave up 0 bases and J gave up 5 bases, with 19 bases separating them.

V usage is TRBV5-1 and J usage is TRBJ1-5, with 7 bases fitting TRBD1. The CDR3 has 15 amino acids. Losses at the gene ends were 4 bases for V and 2 bases for J; bases not matched to a gene: 6. In germline, CDR1 is SGHRS, CDR2 YFSETQ. The CDR3 DNA reads as TGCGCCAGCAGCAAAGGGGGCTTTGGCAATCAGCCCCAGCATTTT. Amino acid sequence: CASSKGGFGNQPQHF.

The DNA for the CDR3 is TGTGCCAGCAGCCAAGTATCCGGGTGGGGCTATGGCTACACCTTC. It encodes CASSQVSGWGYGYTF. The rearrangement joins TRBV14 to TRBJ1-2; D is uncertain. The CDR3 extends over 15 amino acids. In germline, CDR1 is SGHDN, CDR2 FVKESK. V was trimmed by 1 base and J by 4 bases, leaving 13 bases between them.

This clone was detected once. V gene TRBV5-1 combines with J gene TRBJ1-2; 8 positions match TRBD1. The CDR3 is 14 residues long. J was trimmed by 4 bases and V by 0 bases; bases with no gene match: 2. Germline CDR1 reads SGHRS; CDR2 reads YFSETQ. The chain's CDR3 is CASSLDTGGYGYTF. The CDR3 nucleotides are TGCGCCAGCAGCTTGGATACAGGGGGCTATGGCTACACCTTC.

This sequence joins TRBV5-6 and TRBJ1-3; D remains unclear. This CDR3 is 14 amino acids long. The germline gives CDR1 SGHDT, CDR2 YYEEEE. V was clipped by 5 bases and J by 9 bases, with 18 bases between them. The CDR3 DNA follows: TGTGCCAGCAGTCTCCGCGCGGGTGTTAGCACCATATATTTT. Translating gives CASSLRAGVSTIYF.